The sequence of this T cell receptor beta chain was determined in a study of blood T cell repertoires in COVID-19. Trimming cost V 4 bases and J 7 bases; bases outside gene matches: 8. Germline V lookup: CDR1 SGHDT, CDR2 YYEEEE. The CDR3 sequence is 15 residues long. As originally analysed: Quantification of nucleated cells was approximated via reference gene primer amplification. Profiled with immunoSEQ multiplex PCR; TCRdb holds only in-frame clones, not every one. The V and J calls and clone size were taken over from that table, and D and trimming were inferred from the DNA. The sample shows more than 85,000 clones, about four fifths of them seen only once.

Source material: peripheral blood. V gene TRBV5-6 combines with J gene TRBJ2-1; 10 nucleotides agree with TRBD2. The receptor's source is a human donor in a cohort sampled during active COVID-19. CDR3 amino acids: CASSRATSGLNEQFF. Here the CDR3 DNA reads TGTGCCAGCAGCCGGGCGACTAGCGGGCTAAATGAGCAGTTCTTC. Combining the CDR3 with reference TRBV5-6 and TRBJ2-1 gives the whole variable domain DAGVTQSPTHLIKTRGQQVTLRCSPKSGHDTVSWYQQALGQGPQFIFQYYEEEERQRGNFPDRFSGHQFPNYSSELNVNALLLGDSALYLCASSRATSGLNEQFFGPGTRLTVL.